Listed below are T cell receptor beta chains from one sample, sequenced in a study of a mutant IDH1 vaccine in newly diagnosed glioma. Data came from immunoSEQ multiplex PCR; TCRdb stores just in-frame clones and leaves some out. The sample yields some 61,000 clones, 80% to 90% seen once. The source was PBMCs, collected from a glioma patient treated with radiotherapy, temozolomide or both. The receptors were gathered from a man aged 25-45 years with glioma. Both conserved end residues are part of each CDR3. D genes are given only for firm matches. Expanded clones are given a class, and other clones once, few, many or no size at all.

d_call: -; v_call: TRBV5-8; clone_size: -; j_call: TRBJ2-1; cdr3_nt: TGTGCCAGCAGCTCATGGAGGAATGAGCAGTTCTTC; cdr3_aa: CASSSWRNEQFF
d_call: -; v_call: TRBV10-1; clone_size: -; j_call: TRBJ1-1; cdr3_nt: TGCGCCAGCAGTGAGAAGGGGATCACTGAAGCTTTCTTT; cdr3_aa: CASSEKGITEAFF
d_call: TRBD1; v_call: TRBV6-1; clone_size: -; j_call: TRBJ2-7; cdr3_nt: TGTGCCAGCAGATACAGGGGTTACGAGCAGTACTTC; cdr3_aa: CASRYRGYEQYF
d_call: TRBD2; v_call: TRBV5-1; clone_size: -; j_call: TRBJ2-3; cdr3_nt: TGCGCCAGCAGCCCGCGACTAGCGGGGGTGAACACAGATACGCAGTATTTT; cdr3_aa: CASSPRLAGVNTDTQYF
d_call: -; v_call: TRBV7-8; clone_size: -; j_call: TRBJ1-3; cdr3_nt: TGTGCCAGCAGCTTCAGAACTAACAGAGCCTCTGGAAACACCATATATTTT; cdr3_aa: CASSFRTNRASGNTIYF
d_call: TRBD1; v_call: TRBV5-5; clone_size: -; j_call: TRBJ1-1; cdr3_nt: TGTGCCAGCAGCTTAAGTCTTTGGACAGGGCAGTCCACTGAAGCTTTCTTT; cdr3_aa: CASSLSLWTGQSTEAFF
d_call: TRBD2; v_call: TRBV19; clone_size: -; j_call: TRBJ2-3; cdr3_nt: TGTGCCAGTACCAATCGGGGCGGGGGTAGCACAGATACGCAGTATTTT; cdr3_aa: CASTNRGGGSTDTQYF
d_call: TRBD1; v_call: TRBV6-6; clone_size: -; j_call: TRBJ2-7; cdr3_nt: TGTGCCAGCAGTTATCAGGGGGCATTCTACGAGCAGTACTTC; cdr3_aa: CASSYQGAFYEQYF
d_call: -; v_call: TRBV11-3; clone_size: few; j_call: TRBJ1-5; cdr3_nt: TGTGCCAGCAGCTTAGCTTCCCTGTCCCAGCCCCAGCATTTT; cdr3_aa: CASSLASLSQPQHF
d_call: -; v_call: TRBV5-1; clone_size: -; j_call: TRBJ2-3; cdr3_nt: TGCGCCAGCCGTTTGGGGTCTTTTGATACAGATACGCAGTATTTT; cdr3_aa: CASRLGSFDTDTQYF
d_call: -; v_call: TRBV27; clone_size: -; j_call: TRBJ2-2; cdr3_nt: TGTGCCAGCAGTTTATCCCGCGGGGCGAACACCGGGGAGCTGTTTTTT; cdr3_aa: CASSLSRGANTGELFF
d_call: TRBD2; v_call: TRBV4-1; clone_size: -; j_call: TRBJ2-1; cdr3_nt: TGCGCCAGCAGCCAAAGCGGGGTTATCTACAATGAGCAGTTCTTC; cdr3_aa: CASSQSGVIYNEQFF
d_call: -; v_call: TRBV7-9; clone_size: -; j_call: TRBJ2-3; cdr3_nt: TGTGCCAGCAGCCTAAGCACAGATACGCAGTATTTT; cdr3_aa: CASSLSTDTQYF
d_call: -; v_call: TRBV5-5; clone_size: -; j_call: TRBJ2-2; cdr3_nt: TGTGCCAGCACAGGGCATGGCGACACTTTAAGGACGAACACCGGGGAGCTGTTTTTT; cdr3_aa: CASTGHGDTLRTNTGELFF
d_call: -; v_call: TRBV5-4; clone_size: -; j_call: TRBJ2-7; cdr3_nt: TGTGCCAGCAGCTTGGGCGGGGACGACTACGAGCAGTACTTC; cdr3_aa: CASSLGGDDYEQYF
d_call: TRBD2; v_call: TRBV6-4; clone_size: -; j_call: TRBJ2-2; cdr3_nt: TGTGCCAGCAGGACGGGGAGGGAGGCAACGAACACCGGGGAGCTGTTTTTT; cdr3_aa: CASRTGREATNTGELFF
d_call: -; v_call: TRBV4-1; clone_size: -; j_call: TRBJ2-2; cdr3_nt: TGCGCCACCAGCCAAGAGTACAGGGCGCGTGGCACCGGGGAGCTGTTTTTT; cdr3_aa: CATSQEYRARGTGELFF
d_call: -; v_call: TRBV6-1; clone_size: -; j_call: TRBJ1-1; cdr3_nt: TGTGCCAGCAGGACGGCCATGAACACTGAAGCTTTCTTT; cdr3_aa: CASRTAMNTEAFF
d_call: -; v_call: TRBV9; clone_size: -; j_call: TRBJ2-1; cdr3_nt: TGTGCCAGCAGCCCCCCCCAGGGATTTAACTACAATGAGCAGTTCTTC; cdr3_aa: CASSPPQGFNYNEQFF
d_call: TRBD1; v_call: TRBV19; clone_size: -; j_call: TRBJ2-5; cdr3_nt: TGTGCCGGAACCCGTAGAAGAACAGGGGGCAGGGAGACCCAGTACTTC; cdr3_aa: CAGTRRRTGGRETQYF
d_call: -; v_call: TRBV4-1; clone_size: -; j_call: TRBJ1-5; cdr3_nt: TGCGCCAGCAGCCAAGTCATCCAGGGAGGCAATCAGCCCCAGCATTTT; cdr3_aa: CASSQVIQGGNQPQHF
d_call: TRBD2; v_call: TRBV5-4; clone_size: -; j_call: TRBJ2-3; cdr3_nt: TGTGCCAGCAGCTTGGGCGCGGGGGGGTTGGCAGATACGCAGTATTTT; cdr3_aa: CASSLGAGGLADTQYF
d_call: TRBD1; v_call: TRBV5-4; clone_size: -; j_call: TRBJ2-7; cdr3_nt: TGTGCCAGCAGCCCGGGGGACAGGAGATTCTCCTACGAGCAGTACTTC; cdr3_aa: CASSPGDRRFSYEQYF
d_call: -; v_call: TRBV6-5; clone_size: -; j_call: TRBJ1-4; cdr3_nt: TGTGCCAGCGGACTCAGGGGCTTTAATGAAAAACTGTTTTTT; cdr3_aa: CASGLRGFNEKLFF
d_call: TRBD1; v_call: TRBV7-9; clone_size: -; j_call: TRBJ1-1; cdr3_nt: TGTGCCAGCAGCTCCACAGGGGGTAGCCCTGAAGCTTTCTTT; cdr3_aa: CASSSTGGSPEAFF
d_call: -; v_call: TRBV7-9; clone_size: -; j_call: TRBJ2-2; cdr3_nt: TGTGCCAGCAGCACCCTGCCTGGGACCGGGGAGCTGTTTTTT; cdr3_aa: CASSTLPGTGELFF